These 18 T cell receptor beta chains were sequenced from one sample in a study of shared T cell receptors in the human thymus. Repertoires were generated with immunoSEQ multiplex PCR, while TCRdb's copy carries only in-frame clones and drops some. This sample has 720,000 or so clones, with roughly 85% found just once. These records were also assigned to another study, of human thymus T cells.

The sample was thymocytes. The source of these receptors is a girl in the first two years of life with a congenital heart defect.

The CDR3: CASSLVGGQGHSNQPQHF. Written as DNA, the CDR3 is TGTGCCAGCAGCTTAGTCGGGGGGCAGGGCCATAGCAATCAGCCCCAGCATTTT. The chain links TRBV7-8 to TRBJ1-5; a weak D match, TRBD1 (6 bases). The V and J ends lost 1 base and 0 bases respectively, with 16 bases between them. Germline V lookup: CDR1 SGHVS, CDR2 FQNEAQ. CDR3 size: 18 residues.

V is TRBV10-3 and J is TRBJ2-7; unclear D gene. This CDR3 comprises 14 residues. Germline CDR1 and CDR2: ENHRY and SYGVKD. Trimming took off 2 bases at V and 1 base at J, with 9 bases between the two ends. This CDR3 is CAISEQATSYEQYF. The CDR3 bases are TGTGCCATCAGTGAGCAGGCTACATCCTACGAGCAGTACTTC.

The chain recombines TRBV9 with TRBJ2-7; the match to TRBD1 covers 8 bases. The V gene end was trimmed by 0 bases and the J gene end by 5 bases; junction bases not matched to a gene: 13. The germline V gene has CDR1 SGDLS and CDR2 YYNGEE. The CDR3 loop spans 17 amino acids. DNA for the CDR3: TGTGCCAGCAGCGTAGCCCCTTTCGGACAGGGATCCCACGAGCAGTACTTC. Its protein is CASSVAPFGQGSHEQYF.

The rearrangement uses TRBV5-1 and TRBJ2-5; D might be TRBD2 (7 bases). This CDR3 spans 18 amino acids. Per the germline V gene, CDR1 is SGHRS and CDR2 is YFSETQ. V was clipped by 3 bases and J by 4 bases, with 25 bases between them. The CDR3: CASSCPRRRRGGVETQYF. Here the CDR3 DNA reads TGCGCCAGCAGCTGCCCGAGAAGGAGAAGGGGGGGGGTAGAGACCCAGTACTTC.

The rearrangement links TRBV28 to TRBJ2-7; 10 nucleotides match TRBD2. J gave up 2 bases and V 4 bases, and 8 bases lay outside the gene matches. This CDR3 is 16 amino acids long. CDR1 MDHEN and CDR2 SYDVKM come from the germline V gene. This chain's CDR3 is CASSSSWTSGAYEQYF. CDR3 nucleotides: TGTGCCAGCAGTTCCTCCTGGACTAGCGGCGCCTACGAGCAGTACTTC.

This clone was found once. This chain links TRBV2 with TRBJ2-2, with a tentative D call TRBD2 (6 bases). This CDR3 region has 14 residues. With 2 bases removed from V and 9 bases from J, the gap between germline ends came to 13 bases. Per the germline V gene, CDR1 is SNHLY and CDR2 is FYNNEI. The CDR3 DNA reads TGTGCCAGCAGTGAAACGCGGGACCATCGGGAGCTGTTTTTT. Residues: CASSETRDHRELFF. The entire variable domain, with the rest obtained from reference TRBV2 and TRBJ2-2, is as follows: EPEVTQTPSHQVTQMGQEVILRCVPISNHLYFYWYRQILGQKVEFLVSFYNNEISEKSEIFDDQFSVERPDGSNFTLKIRSTKLEDSAMYFCASSETRDHRELFFGEGSRLTVL.

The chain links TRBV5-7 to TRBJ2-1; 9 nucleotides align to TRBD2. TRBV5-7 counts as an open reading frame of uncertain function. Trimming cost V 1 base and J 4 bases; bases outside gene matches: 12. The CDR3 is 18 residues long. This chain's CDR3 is CASSLRGHSGGPYNEQFF. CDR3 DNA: TGTGCCAGCAGCTTGAGGGGCCATAGCGGGGGACCGTACAATGAGCAGTTCTTC.

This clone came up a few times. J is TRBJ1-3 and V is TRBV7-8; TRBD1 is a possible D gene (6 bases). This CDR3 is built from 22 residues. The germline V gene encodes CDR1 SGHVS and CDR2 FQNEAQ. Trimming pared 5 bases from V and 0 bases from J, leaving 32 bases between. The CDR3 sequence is CASSQHPGTLNSLILSGNTIYF. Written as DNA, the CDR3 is TGTGCCAGCAGCCAACACCCGGGGACACTGAATTCCCTGATTCTCTCTGGAAACACCATATATTTT.

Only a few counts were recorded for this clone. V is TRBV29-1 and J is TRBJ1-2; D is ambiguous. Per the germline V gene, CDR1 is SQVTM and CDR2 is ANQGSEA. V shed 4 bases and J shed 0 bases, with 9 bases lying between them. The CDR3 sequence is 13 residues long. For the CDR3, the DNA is TGCAGCGTTGGGGCAGAAGCTAACTATGGCTACACCTTC. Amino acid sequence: CSVGAEANYGYTF.

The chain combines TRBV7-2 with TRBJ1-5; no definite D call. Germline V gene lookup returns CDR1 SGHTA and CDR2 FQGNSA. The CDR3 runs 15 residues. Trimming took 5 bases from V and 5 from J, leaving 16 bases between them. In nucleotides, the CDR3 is TGTGCCAGCAGCGCCTCCGGGAGGCGGGATCAGCCCCAGCATTTT. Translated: CASSASGRRDQPQHF. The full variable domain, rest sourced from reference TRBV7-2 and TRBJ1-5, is GAGVSQSPSNKVTEKGKDVELRCDPISGHTALYWYRQSLGQGLEFLIYFQGNSAPDKSGLPSDRFSAERTGGSVSTLTIQRTQQEDSAVYLCASSASGRRDQPQHFGDGTRLSIL.

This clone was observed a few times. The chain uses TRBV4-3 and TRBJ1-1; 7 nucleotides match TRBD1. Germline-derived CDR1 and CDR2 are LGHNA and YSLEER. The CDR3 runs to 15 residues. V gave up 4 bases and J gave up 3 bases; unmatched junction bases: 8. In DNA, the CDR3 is TGCGCCAGCAGCCCCGACAGGGCGAGGGACACTGAAGCTTTCTTT. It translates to CASSPDRARDTEAFF.

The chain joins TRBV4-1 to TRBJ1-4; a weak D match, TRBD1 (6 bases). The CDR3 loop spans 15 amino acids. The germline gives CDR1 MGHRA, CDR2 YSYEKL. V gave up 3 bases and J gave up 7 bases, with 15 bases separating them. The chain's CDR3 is CASSQNEGGGEKLFF. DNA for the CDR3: TGCGCCAGCAGCCAGAACGAAGGGGGTGGTGAAAAACTGTTTTTT.

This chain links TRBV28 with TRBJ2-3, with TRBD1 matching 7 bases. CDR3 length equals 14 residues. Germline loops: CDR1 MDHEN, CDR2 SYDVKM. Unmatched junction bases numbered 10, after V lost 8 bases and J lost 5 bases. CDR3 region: CASRDRQGLDTQYF. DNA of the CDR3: TGTGCCAGCCGGGACAGACAAGGCTTAGATACGCAGTATTTT.

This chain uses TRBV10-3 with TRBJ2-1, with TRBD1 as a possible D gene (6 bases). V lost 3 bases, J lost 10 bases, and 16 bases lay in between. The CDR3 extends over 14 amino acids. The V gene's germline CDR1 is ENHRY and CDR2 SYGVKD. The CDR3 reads CAISEQGPTWEQFF. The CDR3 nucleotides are TGTGCCATCAGTGAACAGGGCCCAACGTGGGAGCAGTTCTTC.

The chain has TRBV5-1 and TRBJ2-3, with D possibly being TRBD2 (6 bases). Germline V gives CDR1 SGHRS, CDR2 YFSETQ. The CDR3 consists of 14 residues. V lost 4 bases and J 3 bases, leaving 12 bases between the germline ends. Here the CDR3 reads CASSPREQTDTQYF. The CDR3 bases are TGCGCCAGCAGCCCCCGGGAGCAGACAGATACGCAGTATTTT.

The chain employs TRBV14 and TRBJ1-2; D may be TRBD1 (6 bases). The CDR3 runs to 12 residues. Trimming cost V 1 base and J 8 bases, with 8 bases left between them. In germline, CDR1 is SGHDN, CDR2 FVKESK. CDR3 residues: CASSQGGGGYTF. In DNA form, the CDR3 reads TGTGCCAGCAGCCAAGGGGGGGGCGGCTACACCTTC.

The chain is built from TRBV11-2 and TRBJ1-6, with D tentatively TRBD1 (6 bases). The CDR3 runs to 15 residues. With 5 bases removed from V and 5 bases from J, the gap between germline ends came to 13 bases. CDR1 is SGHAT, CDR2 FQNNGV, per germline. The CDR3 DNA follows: TGTGCCAGCAGCGGCAGGGGTGGCCATAATTCACCCCTCCACTTT. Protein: CASSGRGGHNSPLHF.

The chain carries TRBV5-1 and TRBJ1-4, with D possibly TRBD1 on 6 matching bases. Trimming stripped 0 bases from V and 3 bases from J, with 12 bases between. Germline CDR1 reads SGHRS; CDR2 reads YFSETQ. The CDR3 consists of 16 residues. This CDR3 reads CASSLAGQSANEKLFF. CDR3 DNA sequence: TGCGCCAGCAGCTTGGCGGGACAATCGGCTAATGAAAAACTGTTTTTT.